A single sample gave rise to the 28 T cell receptor beta chains below, sequenced in a study of regulatory T cells in long-lasting Graves disease (dated by TCRdb to 2020 to 2022). This specimen's time point label, interpreted: newly diagnosed GD, antithyroid drugs for less than 3 months. For both TCR sequencing and RNA sequencing, RNA was extracted from PBMCs using TRIzol. Libraries came from multiplex PCR. Sequencer: Illumina HiSeq 4000. iRepertoire HTBI primers and Arm-PCR amplification of CDR3 regions were used to construct TCR beta libraries. TCRdb redid the processing of the public reads, applying fastp at Q25 and MiXCR, and retained in-frame beta chains. CDR3 protein sequences are deduplicated, and each keeps its most common genes and DNA. The sample table lists about 560,000 distinct CDR3 sequences, 15% to 20% of them with a count of one. The ten largest clonotypes hold 12% of the sample. These data also featured in a second study, about T cells in Graves' hyperthyroidism and ophthalmopathy.

Sequencing used peripheral blood mononuclear cells (PBMCs), obtained at new diagnosis, from a patient treated with antithyroid drugs. The source is a young man with Graves disease. Donor details come from another sample of the same person, matched by shared clones.

CDR3 coding DNA: TGTGCCAGTAGTTCGTCGACAGGGCCCTATGGCTACACCTTC. Amino acid sequence: CASSSSTGPYGYTF. J is TRBJ1-2 and V is TRBV19; the match to TRBD1 covers 7 bases. The trim removed 5 bases at V and 4 bases at J, leaving 7 bases unmatched. Looked up from germline, CDR1 is LNHDA and CDR2 is SQIVND (reference sequence). This CDR3 is 14 amino acids long. The complete variable domain, with remaining parts taken from reference TRBV19 and TRBJ1-2, reads DGGITQSPKYLFRKEGQNVTLSCEQNLNHDAMYWYRQDPGQGLRLIYYSQIVNDFQKGDIAEGYSVSREKKESFPLTVTSAQKNPTAFYLCASSSSTGPYGYTFGSGTRLTVV.

This clonotype has only a few counts. The rearrangement links TRBV28 to TRBJ2-7; TRBD2 might be the D (6 bases). Trimming removed 6 bases from V and 0 bases from J, with 12 bases in between. The germline V gene encodes CDR1 MDHEN and CDR2 SYDVKM. The CDR3 length is 14 residues. Here the CDR3 reads CASRLGGGSYEQYF. The CDR3 DNA sequence: TGTGCCAGCAGGTTGGGGGGAGGCTCCTACGAGCAGTACTTC. The full variable domain, rest sourced from reference TRBV28 and TRBJ2-7, is DVKVTQSSRYLVKRTGEKVFLECVQDMDHENMFWYRQDPGLGLRLIYFSYDVKMKEKGDIPEGYSVSREKKERFSLILESASTNQTSMYLCASRLGGGSYEQYFGPGTRLTVT.

With regard to this clonotype: This may come from a read error, since a much larger clone is one base off. The rearrangement uses TRBV7-2 and TRBJ2-3; 7 bases agree with TRBD2. The germline V gene encodes CDR1 SGHTA and CDR2 FQGNSA. There are 15 residues in the CDR3. The CDR3 reads CVSSSQAGYRNTQYF. For the CDR3, the DNA is TGTGTCAGCAGCTCTCAAGCGGGATACAGGAATACGCAGTATTTT.

The CDR3 sequence: CASSTDGTSGRFHNEQFF. The CDR3 bases are TGTGCCAGCAGTACTGATGGGACTAGCGGGAGGTTCCACAATGAGCAGTTCTTC. The chain recombines TRBV6-1 with TRBJ2-1; 15 bases are a match to TRBD2. V lost 5 bases and J lost 5; bases outside the gene matches: 10. CDR1 is MNHNS and CDR2 is SASEGT in the germline V gene. The CDR3 has 18 amino acids.

At least ten counts were recorded for this clonotype. J is TRBJ2-3 and V is TRBV6-1; D gene unclear. Germline values: CDR1 MNHNS, CDR2 SASEGT. The length of the CDR3 is 16 residues. V dropped 4 bases and J dropped 0 bases, with 14 bases sitting between them. In DNA form, the CDR3 reads TGTGCCAGCAGTGTCCGACCGGGCCCTAGCACAGATACGCAGTATTTT. Protein: CASSVRPGPSTDTQYF.

This clonotype was detected ten times or more. The genes are TRBV6-2 or TRBV6-3 and TRBJ2-1; D is unclear. Germline CDR1 MNHEY, CDR2 SVGEGT. This CDR3 is built from 13 residues. The V and J ends lost 2 bases and 4 bases respectively, with 6 bases between them. In DNA form, the CDR3 reads TGTGCCAGCAGTTACAGCAGTTACAATGAGCAGTTCTTC. Translation gives CASSYSSYNEQFF.

The rearrangement links TRBV6-1 to TRBJ2-7, with D possibly being TRBD2 (7 bases). V lost 7 bases and J lost 3, with 16 bases in between. The germline gives CDR1 MNHNS, CDR2 SASEGT. The CDR3 is 14 amino acids. In DNA form, the CDR3 reads TGTGCCAGCACCCGGAGGGGGGGCGACTACGAGCAGTACTTC. It specifies CASTRRGGDYEQYF.

This clonotype showed up many times. The chain joins TRBV28 to TRBJ1-1; D perhaps matches TRBD1 (5 bases). Germline assignment: CDR1 MDHEN and CDR2 SYDVKM. Between the trimmed V and J ends, which lost 7 bases and 1 base, there was a span of 10 bases. The CDR3 is made up of 13 amino acids. The CDR3 spells CASIEGENTEAFF. Written as DNA, the CDR3 is TGTGCCAGCATAGAAGGGGAGAACACTGAAGCTTTCTTT.

This clonotype has a count of ten or more. This sequence joins TRBV7-9 and TRBJ1-4; 10 nucleotides match TRBD1. Germline lookup yields CDR1 SEHNR and CDR2 FQNEAQ (reference sequence). After removal of 5 bases from V and 8 bases from J, the junction contained 5 bases not matched to a gene. The CDR3 has 14 residues. CDR3 nucleotide sequence: TGTGCCAGCAGCGGGACAGGGGAGGAAGAAAAACTGTTTTTT. Encoded protein: CASSGTGEEEKLFF.

The CDR3 sequence: CASSDSSGTSGTYEQYF. CDR3 DNA: TGCGCCAGCAGTGATTCCTCCGGGACTAGCGGTACCTACGAGCAGTACTTC. This rearrangement joins TRBV10-2 to TRBJ2-7, with 11 bases aligning to TRBD2. The germline V gene has CDR1 WSHSY and CDR2 SAAADI. V dropped 3 bases and J dropped 2; count of bases not matched to a gene: 9. This CDR3 is 17 amino acids long.

This clonotype came up a few times. V gene TRBV30 combines with J gene TRBJ1-5, with 7 bases matching TRBD1. Germline V CDR1 and CDR2: GTSNPN, SVGIG (reference sequence). The CDR3 loop spans 15 amino acids. The trim removed 3 bases at V and 5 bases at J, leaving 10 bases unmatched. CDR3 DNA sequence: TGTGCCTGGAGGCTACGGGACAGATTGGATCAGCCCCAGCATTTT. It translates to CAWRLRDRLDQPQHF.

This clonotype has ten or more counts. The chain has TRBV6-1 and TRBJ1-4, with TRBD1 identical over 7 bases. Looked up from germline, CDR1 is MNHNS and CDR2 is SASEGT. V gave up 6 bases and J gave up 4 bases; unmatched junction bases: 8. This CDR3 has 15 amino acids. The CDR3 here is CASRRDRALNEKLFF. The DNA of the CDR3 is TGTGCCAGCAGACGTGACAGGGCTCTTAATGAAAAACTGTTTTTT.

This clonotype was picked up a small number of times. V gene TRBV2 combines with J gene TRBJ2-2, with 8 bases that match TRBD2. Germline assignment: CDR1 SNHLY and CDR2 FYNNEI. With V trimmed by 6 bases and J by 4 bases, 7 bases remained unmatched. The CDR3 has 15 amino acids. CDR3 coding DNA: TGTGCCAGCAGAGCAACTAGCGGTCCCACCGGGGAGCTGTTTTTT. Translation gives CASRATSGPTGELFF. Full variable domain (rest looked up from reference TRBV2 and TRBJ2-2): EPEVTQTPSHQVTQMGQEVILRCVPISNHLYFYWYRQILGQKVEFLVSFYNNEISEKSEIFDDQFSVERPDGSNFTLKIRSTKLEDSAMYFCASRATSGPTGELFFGEGSRLTVL.

This clonotype showed up just a few times. This chain joins TRBV9 and TRBJ1-5; 7 positions match TRBD1. Germline-derived CDR1 and CDR2 are SGDLS and YYNGEE. V gave up 3 bases and J gave up 5 bases; unmatched junction bases: 5. The CDR3 is 14 amino acids. The CDR3 protein is CASSGGTVDQPQHF. In nucleotides, the CDR3 is TGTGCCAGCAGCGGTGGGACAGTGGATCAGCCCCAGCATTTT.

This clonotype was observed at least ten times. This chain links TRBV27 with TRBJ1-1; no definite D call. This CDR3 spans 14 amino acids. Per the germline V gene, CDR1 is MNHEY and CDR2 is SMNVEV (reference sequence). V lost 5 bases, J lost 1 base, and 11 bases lay in between. DNA for the CDR3: TGTGCCAGCAGTACCCTCTTGGGGAACACTGAAGCTTTCTTT. This codes for CASSTLLGNTEAFF.

This clonotype was detected ten times or more. The chain employs TRBV20-1 and TRBJ2-2, with D hard to call. Per the germline V gene, CDR1 is DFQATT and CDR2 is SNEGSKA (reference sequence). The CDR3 runs to 15 residues. Trimming pared 0 bases from V and 3 bases from J, leaving 11 bases between. The CDR3 here is CSARDLGLDTGELFF. The CDR3 DNA reads TGCAGTGCTAGAGATCTCGGGCTCGACACCGGGGAGCTGTTTTTT.

This clonotype has a handful of counts. The chain joins TRBV7-9 to TRBJ2-3, with 9 bases lining up with TRBD2. The germline V gene encodes CDR1 SEHNR and CDR2 FQNEAQ (reference sequence). Trimming at V came to 5 bases and at J to 3 bases, leaving 18 bases not matched to a gene. The CDR3 is made up of 19 amino acids. The CDR3 nucleotides are TGTGCCAGCAGCCCCTCAAAGATAGCGGGAGCAGGTGGGACAGATACGCAGTATTTT. This sequence encodes CASSPSKIAGAGGTDTQYF.

The V and J genes are TRBV5-1 and TRBJ2-1; TRBD2 agrees at 10 bases. V was clipped by 6 bases and J by 2 bases; unmatched bases: 5. This CDR3 is built from 15 residues. Germline-derived CDR1 and CDR2 are SGHRS and YFSETQ. This CDR3 reads CASNSGTSAYNEQFF. DNA for the CDR3: TGCGCCAGCAACTCGGGGACTAGCGCCTACAATGAGCAGTTCTTC.

The table lists this clonotype with a few counts. The CDR3 nucleotides are TGTGCCAGCAGCAACCAGGGTCAGGCCTATGGCTACACCTTC. It translates to CASSNQGQAYGYTF. The J gene is TRBJ1-2, the V gene TRBV7-9; TRBD1 might be the D (5 bases). V was pared by 5 bases and J by 4 bases, with 14 bases between. Germline CDR1 reads SEHNR; CDR2 reads FQNEAQ (reference sequence). CDR3 length: 14 residues.

This chain uses TRBV4-1 with TRBJ2-4; unclear D gene. The germline CDR1 and CDR2 sequences are MGHRA and YSYEKL. V was pared by 0 bases and J by 1 base, with 19 bases between. The CDR3 loop spans 19 amino acids. CDR3 nucleotides: TGCGCCAGCAGCCAAGATGATCGGGCAGGCTTTTTGGCCAAAAACATTCAGTACTTC. Translating it yields CASSQDDRAGFLAKNIQYF.

This chain links TRBV6-8 with TRBJ2-1, with 8 bases fitting TRBD2. CDR3 length: 15 residues. V lost 2 bases and J lost 3; bases outside the gene matches: 3. Germline-derived CDR1 and CDR2 are MNHGY and SAAAGT. CDR3 bases: TGTGCCAGCAGTTACGTAGCGGGAATCTACAATGAGCAGTTCTTC. Protein: CASSYVAGIYNEQFF.

Many counts were recorded for this clonotype. The genes are TRBV7-9 and TRBJ2-1; 7 bases are a match to TRBD1. CDR1 is SEHNR, CDR2 FQNEAQ, per germline (reference sequence). The CDR3 sequence is 15 residues long. The V and J ends lost 7 bases and 2 bases, in that order; junction bases with no gene match: 8. The CDR3 nucleotides read TGTGCCAGCACCCAATTACAGGGGCCCTACAATGAGCAGTTCTTC. This sequence encodes CASTQLQGPYNEQFF.

This chain links TRBV9 with TRBJ2-1, with 13 bases lining up with TRBD2. V shed 1 base and J 6 bases; nucleotides not matched to a gene: 1. The germline V gene encodes CDR1 SGDLS and CDR2 YYNGEE. The CDR3 sequence is 15 residues long. The CDR3 nucleotides are TGTGCCAGCAGCGTAACTAGCGGGAGGGCCAATGAGCAGTTCTTC. It codes for CASSVTSGRANEQFF.

This clonotype was observed many times. This rearrangement joins TRBV7-9 to TRBJ2-5; D is perhaps TRBD1 or TRBD2 (5 bases each). V was pared by 3 bases and J by 5 bases, with 16 bases between. The CDR3 runs to 15 residues. Germline values: CDR1 SEHNR, CDR2 FQNEAQ (reference sequence). The CDR3 is CASSLARGRGETQYF. CDR3 DNA: TGTGCCAGCAGCTTGGCACGGGGACGTGGCGAGACCCAGTACTTC.

The chain recombines TRBV6-1 with TRBJ2-1, with no clear D. This CDR3 has 12 amino acids. Trimming shortened V by 4 bases and J by 15 bases, and 16 bases separated the two germline ends. Germline CDR1 is MNHNS and CDR2 is SASEGT. CDR3 nucleotide sequence: TGTGCCAGCAGTGTACCCGTTCTTCCGCCGTTCTTC. Translation gives CASSVPVLPPFF.

At least ten counts were recorded for this clonotype. The CDR3 here is CASSRGPTGELFF. The CDR3 nucleotides read TGTGCCAGCAGCCGGGGCCCCACCGGGGAGCTGTTTTTT. The chain links TRBV25-1 to TRBJ2-2; D tentatively fits TRBD1 or TRBD2 (5 bases each). V shed 6 bases and J shed 4 bases, with 9 bases lying between them. The germline CDR1 and CDR2 sequences are MGHDK and SYGVNS. The CDR3 extends over 13 amino acids. The full variable domain, its missing parts supplied by reference TRBV25-1 and TRBJ2-2, is EADIYQTPRYLVIGTGKKITLECSQTMGHDKMYWYQQDPGMELHLIHYSYGVNSTEKGDLSSESTVSRIRTEHFPLTLESARPSHTSQYLCASSRGPTGELFFGEGSRLTVL.

This clonotype has ten or more counts. The rearrangement uses TRBV2 and TRBJ1-1; the D is unclear. Trimming cost V 4 bases and J 1 base, with 16 bases left between them. Germline-derived CDR1 and CDR2 are SNHLY and FYNNEI. The CDR3 has 16 residues. The CDR3 is CASSVQGIKANTEAFF. CDR3 sequence (DNA): TGTGCCAGCAGTGTGCAAGGGATCAAGGCGAACACTGAAGCTTTCTTT.

This clonotype was counted only a few times. The V and J genes are TRBV20-1 and TRBJ1-1; 10 bases agree with TRBD1. V lost 6 bases to trimming and J lost 1 base; unmatched junction nucleotides: 8. The CDR3 extends over 15 amino acids. Per the germline V gene, CDR1 is DFQATT and CDR2 is SNEGSKA (reference sequence). CDR3 sequence reads: CSAMGTGATNTEAFF. CDR3 nucleotides: TGCAGTGCCATGGGGACAGGGGCGACGAACACTGAAGCTTTCTTT.